This TCR beta chain emerged from a study of T cell responses to AZD1222 COVID-19 vaccine. As concerns this clone: Its antigen is unidentified.

Measured with immunoSEQ multiplex PCR; TCRdb has only the in-frame clones, and not every one. Here the sample spans about 93,000 clones, roughly 85% being singletons. The study's findings and limits: CD4 TCRs covered the whole spike, strongest at regions 160-218 and 743-854. Nearly half of spike-specific TCRs reportedly target unmutated variant regions.

CDR1 is SGHNT and CDR2 is YYREEE in the germline V gene (reference sequence). Germline trimming cut 4 bases from V and 4 bases from J; bases unmatched to any gene: 6. CDR3 length: 14 residues. The clonotype comes from an adult in good health. The rearrangement joins TRBV5-4 to TRBJ1-2, with 8 bases aligning to TRBD1. This material consisted of peripheral blood, taken on day 0 of AZD1222 vaccination. The CDR3 sequence: CASSPGQGGYGYTF. The DNA of the CDR3 is TGTGCCAGCAGCCCCGGACAGGGAGGCTATGGCTACACCTTC.